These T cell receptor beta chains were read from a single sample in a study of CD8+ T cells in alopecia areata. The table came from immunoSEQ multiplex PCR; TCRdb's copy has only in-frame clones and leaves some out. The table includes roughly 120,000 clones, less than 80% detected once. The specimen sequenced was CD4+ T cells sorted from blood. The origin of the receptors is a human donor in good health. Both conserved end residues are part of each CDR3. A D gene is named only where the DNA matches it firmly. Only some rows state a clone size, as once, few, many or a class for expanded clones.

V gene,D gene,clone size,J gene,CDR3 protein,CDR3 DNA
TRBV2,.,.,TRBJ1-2,CASSEQGAYGYTF,TGTGCCAGCAGTGAGCAGGGTGCTTATGGCTACACCTTC
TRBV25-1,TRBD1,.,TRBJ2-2,CASSYSGTEHTGELFF,TGTGCCAGCAGCTACTCCGGGACAGAACACACCGGGGAGCTGTTTTTT
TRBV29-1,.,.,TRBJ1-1,CSVEGGLNTEAFF,TGCAGCGTTGAGGGAGGGCTGAACACTGAAGCTTTCTTT
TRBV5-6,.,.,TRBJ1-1,CASSLAWGVSNTEAFF,TGTGCCAGCAGCTTGGCCTGGGGGGTGAGTAACACTGAAGCTTTCTTT
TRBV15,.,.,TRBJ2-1,CATTEYRAGAGEQFF,TGTGCCACCACAGAGTATCGCGCAGGGGCGGGTGAGCAGTTCTTC
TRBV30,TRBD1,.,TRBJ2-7,CAWTGTAVYEQYF,TGTGCCTGGACCGGGACAGCCGTCTACGAGCAGTACTTC
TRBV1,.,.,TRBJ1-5,CTSSQETSRQGRSNQPQHF,TGCACCAGCAGCCAAGAGACCTCGCGGCAGGGACGGAGCAATCAGCCCCAGCATTTT
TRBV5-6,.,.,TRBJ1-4,CASSLFPPGRNNEKLFF,TGTGCCAGCAGCTTGTTTCCCCCCGGACGGAATAATGAAAAACTGTTTTTT
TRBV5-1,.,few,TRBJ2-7,CASSQGPASYEQYF,TGCGCCAGCAGCCAGGGACCAGCATCCTACGAGCAGTACTTC
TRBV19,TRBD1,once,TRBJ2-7,CASRSRDRDYEQYF,TGTGCCAGCCGTAGTCGGGACAGGGATTACGAGCAGTACTTC
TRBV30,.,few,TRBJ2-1,CAWSAATGEQFF,TGTGCCTGGAGCGCGGCGACGGGTGAGCAGTTCTTC
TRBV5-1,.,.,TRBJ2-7,CASSLGKLYEQYF,TGCGCCAGCAGCTTGGGGAAACTCTACGAGCAGTACTTC
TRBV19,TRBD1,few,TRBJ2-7,CASRSGGQVSEQYF,TGTGCCAGTAGGTCAGGGGGCCAGGTCTCCGAGCAGTACTTC
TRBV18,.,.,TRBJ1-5,CASSLVGEGNQPQHF,TGTGCCAGCTCACTTGTGGGGGAGGGCAATCAGCCCCAGCATTTT